This passage covers 8 T cell receptor beta chains from one sample sequenced in a study of blood T cell repertoires in COVID-19. Here immunoSEQ multiplex PCR was the method, and the copy in TCRdb shows in-frame clones only, minus some. This sample has some 130,000 clones; roughly 88% occur once, and the top ten carry 10%. What was sequenced was peripheral blood. These receptors were obtained from a man aged 45-65 years with acute or convalescent COVID-19.

The CDR3 region is CASSLRTIAGTQYF. DNA of the CDR3: TGTGCCAGCAGTCTCCGGACAATCGCGGGGACGCAGTATTTT. The V call is TRBV6-5, the J call TRBJ2-3; D perhaps matches TRBD2 (6 bases). Deletions cut 5 bases from V and 9 bases from J, with 18 bases between. There are 14 residues in the CDR3. Germline assignment: CDR1 MNHEY and CDR2 SVGAGI.

This chain joins TRBV5-1 and TRBJ2-2; possibly TRBD2 for D (5 bases). Germline assignment: CDR1 SGHRS and CDR2 YFSETQ. The CDR3 is 15 residues long. V was clipped by 6 bases and J by 4 bases, with 16 bases between them. CDR3 region: CASTLRASPTGELFF. CDR3 bases: TGCGCCAGCACCCTGCGGGCGTCCCCCACCGGGGAGCTGTTTTTT.

The chain recombines TRBV7-9 with TRBJ2-7; 13 positions match TRBD2. The V and J ends lost 4 bases and 4 bases, in that order; junction bases with no gene match: 13. The CDR3 length is 18 residues. The germline CDR1 and CDR2 sequences are SEHNR and FQNEAQ (reference sequence). Written as DNA, the CDR3 is TGTGCCAGCAGCTCTCGGACTAGCGGGAGCATCAGTGCGTACGAGCAGTACTTC. It is translated as CASSSRTSGSISAYEQYF.

This clone was observed a few times. The chain links TRBV11-3 to TRBJ2-3; 14 bases align to TRBD2. The germline CDR1 and CDR2 sequences are SGHNT and YENEEA. CDR3 size: 18 residues. Germline trimming cut 4 bases from V and 2 bases from J; bases unmatched to any gene: 8. The CDR3 is CASSSGTSGSVNTDTQYF. DNA for the CDR3: TGTGCCAGCAGCTCCGGGACTAGCGGGAGCGTTAACACAGATACGCAGTATTTT.

The CDR3 sequence is CAWANRGGNQPQHF. The CDR3 nucleotides read TGTGCCTGGGCGAACAGGGGCGGCAATCAGCCCCAGCATTTT. The J gene is TRBJ1-5, the V gene TRBV30, with 7 nucleotides matching TRBD1. CDR3 size: 14 residues. Germline CDR1 is GTSNPN and CDR2 is SVGIG (reference sequence). V lost 5 bases, J lost 2 bases, and 6 bases stayed unmatched.

The chain joins TRBV6-5 to TRBJ1-1, with TRBD1 matching over 7 bases. V trimming: 5 bases; J trimming: 7 bases; junction bases outside the gene matches: 4. CDR1 and CDR2 (germline): MNHEY, SVGAGI. The CDR3 totals 12 residues. CDR3 loop: CASSTHRGEAFF. For the CDR3, the DNA is TGTGCCAGCAGTACCCACAGGGGTGAAGCTTTCTTT.

V is TRBV5-1 and J is TRBJ2-1; 9 bases fit TRBD2. Germline-derived CDR1 and CDR2 are SGHRS and YFSETQ. CDR3 length: 18 amino acids. V lost 4 bases and J lost 4; bases outside the gene matches: 15. The CDR3 sequence: CASSGIGFGGRAYNEQFF. CDR3 nucleotides: TGCGCCAGCAGCGGTATAGGTTTTGGCGGGAGGGCATACAATGAGCAGTTCTTC. Full variable domain (remainder filled in from reference TRBV5-1 and TRBJ2-1): KAGVTQTPRYLIKTRGQQVTLSCSPISGHRSVSWYQQTPGQGLQFLFEYFSETQRNKGNFPGRFSGRQFSNSRSEMNVSTLELGDSALYLCASSGIGFGGRAYNEQFFGPGTRLTVL.

The chain couples TRBV4-2 to TRBJ2-3, with 9 nucleotides matching TRBD2. This CDR3 comprises 17 residues. V was pared by 0 bases and J by 1 base, with 5 bases of the junction left unmatched. Germline loops: CDR1 LGHNA, CDR2 YNFKEQ. In DNA form, the CDR3 reads TGTGCCAGCAGCCAAGACCCCTGGACTAGCGGCACAGATACGCAGTATTTT. This codes for CASSQDPWTSGTDTQYF.